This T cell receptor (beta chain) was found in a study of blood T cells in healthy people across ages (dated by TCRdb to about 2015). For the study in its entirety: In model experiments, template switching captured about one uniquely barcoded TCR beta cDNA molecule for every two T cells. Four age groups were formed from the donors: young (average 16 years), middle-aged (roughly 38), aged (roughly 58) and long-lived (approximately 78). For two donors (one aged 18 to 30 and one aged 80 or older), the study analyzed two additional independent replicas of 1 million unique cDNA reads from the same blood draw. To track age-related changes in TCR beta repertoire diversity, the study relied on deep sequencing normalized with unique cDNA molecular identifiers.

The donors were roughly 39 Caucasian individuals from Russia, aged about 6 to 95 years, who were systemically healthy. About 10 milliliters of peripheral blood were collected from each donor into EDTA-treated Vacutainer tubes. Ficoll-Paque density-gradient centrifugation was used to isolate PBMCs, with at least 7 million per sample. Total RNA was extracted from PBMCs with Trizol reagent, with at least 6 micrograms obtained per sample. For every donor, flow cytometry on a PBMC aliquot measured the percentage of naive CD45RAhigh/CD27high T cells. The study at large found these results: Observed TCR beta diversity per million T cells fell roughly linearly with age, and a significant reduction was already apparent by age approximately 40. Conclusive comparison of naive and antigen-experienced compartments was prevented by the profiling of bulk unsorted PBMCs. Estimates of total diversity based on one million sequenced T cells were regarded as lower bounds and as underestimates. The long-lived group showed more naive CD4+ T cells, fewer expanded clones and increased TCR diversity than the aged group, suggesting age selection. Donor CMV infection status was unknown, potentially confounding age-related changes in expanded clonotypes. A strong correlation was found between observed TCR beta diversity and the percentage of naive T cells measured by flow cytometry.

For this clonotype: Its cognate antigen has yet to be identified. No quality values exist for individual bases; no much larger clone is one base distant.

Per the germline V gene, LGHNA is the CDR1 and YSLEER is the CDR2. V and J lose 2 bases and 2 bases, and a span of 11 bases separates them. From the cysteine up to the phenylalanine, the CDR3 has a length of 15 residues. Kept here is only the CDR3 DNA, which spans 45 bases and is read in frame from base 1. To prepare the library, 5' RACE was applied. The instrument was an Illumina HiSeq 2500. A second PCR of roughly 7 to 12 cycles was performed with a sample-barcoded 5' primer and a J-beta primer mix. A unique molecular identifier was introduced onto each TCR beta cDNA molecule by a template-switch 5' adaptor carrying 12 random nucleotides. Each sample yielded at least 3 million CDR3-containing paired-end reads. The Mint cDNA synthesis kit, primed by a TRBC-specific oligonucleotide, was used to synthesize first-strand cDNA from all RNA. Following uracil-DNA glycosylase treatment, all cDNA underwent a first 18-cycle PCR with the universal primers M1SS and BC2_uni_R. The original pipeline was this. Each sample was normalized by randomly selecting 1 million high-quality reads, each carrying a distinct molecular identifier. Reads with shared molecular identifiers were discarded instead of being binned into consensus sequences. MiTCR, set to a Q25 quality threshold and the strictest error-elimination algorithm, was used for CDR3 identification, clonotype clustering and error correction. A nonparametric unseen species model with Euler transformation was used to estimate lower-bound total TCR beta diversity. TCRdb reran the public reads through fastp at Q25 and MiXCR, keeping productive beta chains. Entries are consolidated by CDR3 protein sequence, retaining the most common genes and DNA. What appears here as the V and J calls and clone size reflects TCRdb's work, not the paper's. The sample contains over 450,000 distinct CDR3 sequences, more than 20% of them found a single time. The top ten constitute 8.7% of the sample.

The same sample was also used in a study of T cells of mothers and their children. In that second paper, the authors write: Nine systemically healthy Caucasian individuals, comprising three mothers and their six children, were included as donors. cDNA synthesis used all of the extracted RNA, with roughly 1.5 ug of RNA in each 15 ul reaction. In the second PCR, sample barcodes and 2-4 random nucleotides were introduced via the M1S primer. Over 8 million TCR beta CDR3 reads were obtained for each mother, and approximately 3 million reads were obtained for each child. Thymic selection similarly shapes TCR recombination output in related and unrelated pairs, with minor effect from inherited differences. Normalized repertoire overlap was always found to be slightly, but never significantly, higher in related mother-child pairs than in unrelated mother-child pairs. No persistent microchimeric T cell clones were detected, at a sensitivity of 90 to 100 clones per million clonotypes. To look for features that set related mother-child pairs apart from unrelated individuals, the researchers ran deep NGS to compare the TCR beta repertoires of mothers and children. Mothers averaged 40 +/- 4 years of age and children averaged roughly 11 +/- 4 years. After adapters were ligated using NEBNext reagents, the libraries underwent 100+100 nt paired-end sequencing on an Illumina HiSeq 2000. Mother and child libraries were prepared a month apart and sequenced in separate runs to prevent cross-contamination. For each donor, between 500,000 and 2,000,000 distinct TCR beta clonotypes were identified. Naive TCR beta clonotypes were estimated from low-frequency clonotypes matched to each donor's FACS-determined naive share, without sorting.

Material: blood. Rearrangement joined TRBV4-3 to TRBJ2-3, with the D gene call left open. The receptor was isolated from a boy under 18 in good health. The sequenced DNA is TGCGCCAGCAGCCAAATCTTTAGGGCCACAGATACGCAGTATTTT. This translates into CASSQIFRATDTQYF.